This passage covers 7 T cell receptor beta chains from one sample sequenced in a study of PD-L1 blockade in urothelial cancer. The time point: peripheral blood 6 weeks after treatment start. Sequencing used immunoSEQ multiplex PCR; TCRdb keeps in-frame clones, though not all of them. In the table there are more than 95,000 clones, around 89% of which are singletons. This specimen was PBMCs, taken around atezolizumab (anti-PD-L1) treatment. These receptors came from a man aged 55 to 70 with urothelial cancer.

The chain links TRBV7-9 to TRBJ1-2, with D perhaps TRBD1 (6 bases). CDR1 is SEHNR and CDR2 is FQNEAQ in the germline V gene (reference sequence). The V and J ends lost 5 bases and 6 bases respectively, with 19 bases between them. CDR3 size: 15 residues. The CDR3: CASSPHQFPGDGYTF. The CDR3 nucleotides read TGTGCCAGCAGCCCCCATCAGTTCCCAGGGGATGGCTACACCTTC.

This chain connects TRBV6-6 to TRBJ1-6; TRBD1 is a possible D gene (6 bases). The CDR3 runs to 14 residues. CDR1 is MNHNY and CDR2 is SVGAGI in the germline V gene (reference sequence). V was trimmed by 6 bases and J by 7 bases, leaving 13 bases between them. The CDR3 sequence: CASRSQGSNSPLHF. DNA of the CDR3: TGTGCCAGCAGGTCACAGGGATCCAATTCACCCCTCCACTTT.

The chain has TRBV4-3 and TRBJ1-5, with TRBD1 as a possible D gene (5 bases). The CDR3 sequence is 16 residues long. V lost 4 bases, J lost 2 bases, and 15 bases lay in between. CDR1 and CDR2 (germline): LGHNA, YSLEER. The CDR3 sequence: CASSPTVDIGNQPQHF. Here the CDR3 DNA reads TGCGCCAGCAGCCCCACGGTGGACATCGGCAATCAGCCCCAGCATTTT.

The chain employs TRBV5-1 and TRBJ2-5; D possibly corresponds to TRBD2 (6 bases). The V and J ends lost 0 bases and 4 bases respectively, with 13 bases between them. The germline CDR1 and CDR2 sequences are SGHRS and YFSETQ. This CDR3 has 15 amino acids. CDR3 residues: CASSLAGGGAETQYF. The CDR3, as DNA: TGCGCCAGCAGCTTGGCCGGCGGCGGGGCAGAGACCCAGTACTTC.

In DNA, the CDR3 is TGTGCCAGCGCCAAGGGACAGGACGGTCAGCCCCAGCATTTT. Translation gives CASAKGQDGQPQHF. The gene calls are TRBV6-6 and TRBJ1-5, with 8 bases matching TRBD1. Germline V gene data show CDR1 as MNHNY and CDR2 as SVGAGI (reference sequence). Losses at the gene ends were 8 bases for V and 6 bases for J; bases not matched to a gene: 9. The CDR3 consists of 14 residues.

This clone came up once. The gene calls are TRBV2 and TRBJ2-7; 10 bases agree with TRBD1. Per the germline V gene, CDR1 is SNHLY and CDR2 is FYNNEI. Losses at the gene ends were 10 bases for V and 4 bases for J; bases not matched to a gene: 7. The CDR3 loop spans 13 amino acids. The CDR3 DNA reads as TGTGCCACCGAGACAGGGGGCTCATACGAGCAGTACTTC. Amino acids: CATETGGSYEQYF.

The CDR3 region is CASSLDRGHGYTF. CDR3 nucleotide sequence: TGTGCCAGCAGCCTCGACAGGGGGCATGGCTACACCTTC. This rearrangement joins TRBV11-2 to TRBJ1-2, with 10 bases aligning to TRBD1. CDR3 size: 13 residues. V shed 5 bases and J 6 bases; nucleotides not matched to a gene: 3. Germline V gene sequence: CDR1 SGHAT, CDR2 FQNNGV.